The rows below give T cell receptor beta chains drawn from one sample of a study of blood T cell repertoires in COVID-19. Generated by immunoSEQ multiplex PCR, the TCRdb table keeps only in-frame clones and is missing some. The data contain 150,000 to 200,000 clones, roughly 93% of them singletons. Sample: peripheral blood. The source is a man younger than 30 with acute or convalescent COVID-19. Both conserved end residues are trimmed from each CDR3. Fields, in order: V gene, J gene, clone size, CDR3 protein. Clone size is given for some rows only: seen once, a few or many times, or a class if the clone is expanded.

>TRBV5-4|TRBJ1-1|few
ASSLVPSEAF
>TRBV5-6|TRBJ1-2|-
ASSFGQGNNGYT
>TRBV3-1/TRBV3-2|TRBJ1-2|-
ASSQGLEAVLGYT
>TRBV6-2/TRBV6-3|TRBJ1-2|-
ASSYPDRTNRYGYT
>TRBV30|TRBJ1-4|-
AWSQRGSDEKLF
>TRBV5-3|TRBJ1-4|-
ARSATGECKTNEKLF
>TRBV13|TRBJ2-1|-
ASSSELAGKYNEQF
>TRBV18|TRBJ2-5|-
ASSPRSDGWETQY
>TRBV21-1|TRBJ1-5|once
ASSPGGGTWRPQH
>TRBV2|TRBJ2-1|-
ASSASVGRGYNEQF
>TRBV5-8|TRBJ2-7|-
ASRYGLGLSSEQY
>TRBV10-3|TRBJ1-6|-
AIGALYNSPLH
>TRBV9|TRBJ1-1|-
ASSVDGGLDDSTEAF
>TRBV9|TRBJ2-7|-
ASSPGQGAEEQY
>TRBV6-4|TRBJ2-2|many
ASSEHSGGTGELF
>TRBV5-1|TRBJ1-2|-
ASSLAVGQASGYT
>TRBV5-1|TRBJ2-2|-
ASSLAVNGELF
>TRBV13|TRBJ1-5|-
ASSQRQYSNQPQH
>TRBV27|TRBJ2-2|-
ASSPPGTVLQKNTGELF
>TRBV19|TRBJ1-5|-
ASSLNGAPGQPQH
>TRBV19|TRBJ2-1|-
ASRDQSGQVSWRGSYNEQF
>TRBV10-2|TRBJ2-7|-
ASSIRDSLYEQY
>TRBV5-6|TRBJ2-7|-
ASSSDPGTSTYEQY
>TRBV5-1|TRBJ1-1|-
ASTLGRVSNDLNRGLDTEAF
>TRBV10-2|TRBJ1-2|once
ASTPGGYGYT
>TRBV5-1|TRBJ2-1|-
ASSLERGVGVDEQF
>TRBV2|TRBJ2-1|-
ASSERGSYNEQF
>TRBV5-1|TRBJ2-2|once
ASSFPGLGGTGELF
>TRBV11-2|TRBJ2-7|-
ASNQGWVGYEQY
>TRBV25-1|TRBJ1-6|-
ASSGTLNSPLH
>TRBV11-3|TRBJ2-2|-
ASSLRTGANTGELF